Below, 8 T cell receptor beta chains from the same sample are listed, as sequenced in a study of vaccination and CD4 T cells after COVID-19. Their cognate antigens are unknown. The treatment was: roughly 11-day PBMC culture with coronavirus spike peptide pools or control peptides (ViraFEST assay). CD4+ T cells that came from the unexposed donor were collected before the COVID-19 pandemic (2011-2018). An Oncomine TCR Beta short-read assay was used to sequence the DNA from cultured CD4+ T cells. The genomic DNA was obtained from cultured CD4+ T cells by extraction with the QIAamp micro DNA kit. Using its own MiXCR run on the PCR reads, TCRdb lists one record per CDR3 protein. This sample has thousands of distinct CDR3 sequences; around 28% occur once, and the top ten carry around 10%. Sequencing was carried out using CD4+ T cells from blood, cultured in vitro. The receptors stem from a human donor in good health.

The table lists this clonotype with a few counts. The chain employs TRBV6-5 and TRBJ2-1; D is uncertain. Looked up from germline, CDR1 is MNHEY and CDR2 is SVGAGI. The V and J ends lost 2 bases and 6 bases respectively, with 11 bases between them. The CDR3 is 14 amino acids. The CDR3 DNA reads TGTGCCAGCAGTTACGGCGGCGCCTCCAATGAGCAGTTCTTC. Protein product: CASSYGGASNEQFF.

This clonotype rates as medium-sized (0.01 to 0.1%). The CDR3 sequence: CSARAGARGYTF. The CDR3, as DNA: TGCAGTGCTAGAGCGGGGGCGCGGGGCTACACCTTC. This rearrangement joins TRBV20-1 to TRBJ1-2, with D possibly TRBD1 on 6 matching bases. Germline assignment: CDR1 DFQATT and CDR2 SNEGSKA (reference sequence). With 1 base removed from V and 8 bases from J, the gap between germline ends came to 11 bases. CDR3 size: 12 residues.

The J gene is TRBJ1-1, the V gene TRBV6-2 or TRBV6-3; D unclear. The CDR3 has 16 amino acids. Germline V gene data show CDR1 as MNHEY and CDR2 as SVGEGT. Trimming took off 2 bases at V and 2 bases at J, with 15 bases between the two ends. As DNA, the CDR3 is TGTGCCAGCAGTTACACGTTTGGGCAGAAAAACACTGAAGCTTTCTTT. Its protein is CASSYTFGQKNTEAFF.

The CDR3, as DNA: TGTGCCAGCAGTGAAGTTCTGGGTCCTAATTCACCCCTCCACTTT. Its protein product is CASSEVLGPNSPLHF. The gene calls are TRBV6-4 and TRBJ1-6, with D uncertain. V was pared by 3 bases and J by 6 bases, with 12 bases between. CDR1 MRHNA and CDR2 SNTAGT come from the germline V gene. This CDR3 is built from 15 residues.

The sample holds a few counts of this clonotype. The gene calls are TRBV7-3 and TRBJ2-1, with TRBD1 identical over 7 bases. This CDR3 has 14 amino acids. With 5 bases clipped from V and 7 bases from J, the junction kept 8 bases outside the gene matches. Germline lookup yields CDR1 SGHTA and CDR2 FQGTGA. The CDR3 here is CASSLGRGRNEQFF. DNA of the CDR3: TGTGCCAGCAGCCTGGGAAGGGGGCGGAATGAGCAGTTCTTC.

The table lists this clonotype with a few counts. This CDR3 is CASSPEREEGNEQFF. The CDR3 DNA follows: TGTGCCAGCAGTCCGGAGCGGGAGGAGGGCAATGAGCAGTTCTTC. V gene TRBV27 combines with J gene TRBJ2-1; 9 bases line up with TRBD2. V was clipped by 5 bases and J by 6 bases; unmatched bases: 8. The length of the CDR3 is 15 residues. The germline gives CDR1 MNHEY, CDR2 SMNVEV (reference sequence).

This clonotype is medium-sized. V usage is TRBV2 and J usage is TRBJ2-7; possible D gene TRBD2, 7 bases. This CDR3 region has 19 residues. CDR1 and CDR2 from the germline V gene are SNHLY and FYNNEI. V was pared by 8 bases and J by 2 bases, with 31 bases between. In DNA form, the CDR3 reads TGTGCCAGCCCCAAGAGGTTGTACAGGGAGGGGGATTGGGCCTACGAGCAGTACTTC. Protein: CASPKRLYREGDWAYEQYF.

The J gene is TRBJ2-1, the V gene TRBV2; TRBD2 aligns across 16 bases. The germline V gene has CDR1 SNHLY and CDR2 FYNNEI. The CDR3 length is 15 residues. V was clipped by 5 bases and J by 8 bases; unmatched bases: 3. For the CDR3, the DNA is TGTGCCAGCAGTAAGGGACTAGCGGGAGGGGATGAGCAGTTCTTC. Its translation is CASSKGLAGGDEQFF.